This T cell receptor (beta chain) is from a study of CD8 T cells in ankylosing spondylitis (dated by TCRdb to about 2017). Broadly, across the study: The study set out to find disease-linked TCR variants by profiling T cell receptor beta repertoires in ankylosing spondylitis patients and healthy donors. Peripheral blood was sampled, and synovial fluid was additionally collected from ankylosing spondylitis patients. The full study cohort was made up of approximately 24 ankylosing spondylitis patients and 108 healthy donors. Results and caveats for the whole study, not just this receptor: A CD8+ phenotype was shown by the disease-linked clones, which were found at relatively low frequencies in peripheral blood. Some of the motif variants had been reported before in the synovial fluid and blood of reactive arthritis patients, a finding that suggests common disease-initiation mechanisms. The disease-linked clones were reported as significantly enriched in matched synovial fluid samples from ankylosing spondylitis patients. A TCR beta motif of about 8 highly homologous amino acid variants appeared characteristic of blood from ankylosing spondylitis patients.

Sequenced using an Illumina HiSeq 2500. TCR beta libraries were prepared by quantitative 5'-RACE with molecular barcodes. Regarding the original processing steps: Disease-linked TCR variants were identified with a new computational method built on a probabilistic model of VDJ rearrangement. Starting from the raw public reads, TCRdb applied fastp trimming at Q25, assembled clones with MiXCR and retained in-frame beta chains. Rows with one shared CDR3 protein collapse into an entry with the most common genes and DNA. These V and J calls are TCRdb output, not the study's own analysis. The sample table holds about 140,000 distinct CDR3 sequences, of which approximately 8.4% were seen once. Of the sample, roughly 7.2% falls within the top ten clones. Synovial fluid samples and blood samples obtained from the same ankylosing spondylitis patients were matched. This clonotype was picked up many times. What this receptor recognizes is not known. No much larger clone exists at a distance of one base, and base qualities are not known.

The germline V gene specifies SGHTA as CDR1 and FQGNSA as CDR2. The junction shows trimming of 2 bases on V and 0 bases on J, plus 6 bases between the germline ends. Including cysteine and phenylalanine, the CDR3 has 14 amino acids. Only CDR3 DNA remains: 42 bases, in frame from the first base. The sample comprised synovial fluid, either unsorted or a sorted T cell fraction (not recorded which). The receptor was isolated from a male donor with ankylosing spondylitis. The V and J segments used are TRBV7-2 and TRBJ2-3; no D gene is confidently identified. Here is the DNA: TGTGCCAGCAGCTTAATGTTTAGCACAGATACGCAGTATTTT. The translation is CASSLMFSTDTQYF.